This entry is about one T cell receptor (beta chain). Its antigen is not identified. For the second PCR, which ran for roughly 6 to 11 cycles, a sample-barcoded 5' primer and a J-beta primer mix were used. TCRdb passed the 5' RACE reads through MiXCR, listing each CDR3 protein once. The sample has about 900,000 distinct CDR3 sequences, around 68% seen once; the top ten hold about a quarter. The data belong to a study of blood T cells in healthy people across ages. The CDR3 sequence is 14 residues long. V was pared by 4 bases and J by 9 bases, with 5 bases of the junction left unmatched. Study-level findings and limits: The fall in TCR beta diversity per million T cells was roughly linear with age. In these data, TCR beta diversity tracked strongly with naive T cell percentage.

The V gene is TRBV12-3 or TRBV12-4, the J gene TRBJ2-1; 11 bases are shared with TRBD2. Sequences were obtained from blood. This clonotype was obtained from a man younger than 40 in good health. The CDR3 region is CASSYGTSGGEQFF. The CDR3 DNA sequence: TGTGCCAGCAGTTACGGGACTAGCGGCGGTGAGCAGTTCTTC.